Below are 21 T cell receptor beta chains sequenced from a single sample in a study of blood T cell repertoires in COVID-19. The table came from immunoSEQ multiplex PCR; TCRdb's copy has only in-frame clones and leaves some out. The sample has more than 100,000 clones, approximately 80% seen once. The sequenced sample was peripheral blood. These receptors originate from a woman aged 55 to 70 with active or convalescent COVID-19.

This clone was observed a few times. The chain carries TRBV5-4 and TRBJ2-7, with 13 bases aligning to TRBD2. The germline CDR1 and CDR2 sequences are SGHNT and YYREEE (reference sequence). This CDR3 is built from 16 residues. V lost 4 bases, J lost 3 bases, and 7 bases stayed unmatched. Written as DNA, the CDR3 is TGTGCCAGCAGCAGAAGGACTAGCGGGAGTGGCTACGAGCAGTACTTC. This gives the protein CASSRRTSGSGYEQYF.

CDR3 sequence: CASLKGATFGEQYF. As DNA, the CDR3 is TGCGCCAGTTTGAAGGGGGCGACCTTTGGGGAGCAGTACTTC. The rearrangement uses TRBV10-2 and TRBJ2-7; TRBD1 matches at 7 bases. The CDR3 consists of 14 residues. The V segment lost 9 bases and the J segment 7 bases; nucleotides outside the gene matches: 15. Germline-derived CDR1 and CDR2 are WSHSY and SAAADI.

The chain combines TRBV7-2 with TRBJ2-3; perhaps TRBD2 as D (5 bases). V was cut by 5 bases and J by 1 base, with 10 bases left in between. The length of the CDR3 is 14 residues. The germline V gene encodes CDR1 SGHTA and CDR2 FQGNSA. CDR3 nucleotide sequence: TGTGCCAGCAGCCCCCTAGCCCGCACAGATACGCAGTATTTT. This gives the protein CASSPLARTDTQYF.

The chain recombines TRBV27 with TRBJ1-1; D remains unclear. CDR3 length: 13 residues. Trimming shortened V by 2 bases and J by 4 bases, and 8 bases separated the two germline ends. Germline loops: CDR1 MNHEY, CDR2 SMNVEV (reference sequence). The CDR3 is CASSLVEGTEAFF. In DNA form, the CDR3 reads TGTGCCAGCAGTTTAGTGGAGGGCACTGAAGCTTTCTTT.

This chain connects TRBV28 to TRBJ2-1; maybe TRBD2 (7 bases). CDR1 and CDR2 (germline): MDHEN, SYDVKM. With 5 bases removed from V and 5 bases from J, the gap between germline ends came to 19 bases. The CDR3 sequence is 16 residues long. The CDR3 region has the DNA TGTGCCAGCAGTCCCAGGGGAAGGGGGGGGAACAATGAGCAGTTCTTC. Residues: CASSPRGRGGNNEQFF.

The genes are TRBV27 and TRBJ2-5; TRBD1 agrees at 10 bases. Unmatched junction bases numbered 10, after V lost 5 bases and J lost 7 bases. The CDR3 is 15 residues long. Germline V gene data show CDR1 as MNHEY and CDR2 as SMNVEV (reference sequence). This CDR3 reads CASSPDRGRVGTQYF. DNA for the CDR3: TGTGCCAGCAGTCCCGACAGGGGGCGTGTGGGGACCCAGTACTTC.

The genes are TRBV5-1 and TRBJ1-1; possibly TRBD1 for D (6 bases). The CDR3 has 15 residues. V lost 4 bases to trimming and J lost 1 base, with 14 bases between them. CDR1 is SGHRS and CDR2 is YFSETQ in the germline V gene. The CDR3 reads CASSLRTAQNTEAFF. In DNA, the CDR3 is TGCGCCAGCAGCCTGAGGACAGCACAGAACACTGAAGCTTTCTTT.

This chain uses TRBV19 with TRBJ2-2; 10 bases are shared with TRBD1. This CDR3 region has 18 residues. The ends lost 3 bases at V and 1 base at J; junction bases unmatched: 8. Germline CDR1 is LNHDA and CDR2 is SQIVND (reference sequence). The CDR3 coding sequence is TGTGCCAGTAGTATTGGGACAGGGGTCCTCGAGAACACCGGGGAGCTGTTTTTT. Amino acid sequence: CASSIGTGVLENTGELFF.

The chain carries TRBV5-1 and TRBJ2-4; a weak D match, TRBD1 (6 bases). In germline, CDR1 is SGHRS, CDR2 YFSETQ. Trimming stripped 5 bases from V and 8 bases from J, with 14 bases between. The CDR3 contains 13 residues. This chain's CDR3 is CASSPGHGDIQYF. CDR3 bases: TGCGCCAGCAGTCCGGGACACGGAGACATTCAGTACTTC.

The J gene is TRBJ2-7, the V gene TRBV5-1, with 9 positions matching TRBD1. J lost 1 base, V lost 1 base, and 3 bases had no gene match. Germline lookup yields CDR1 SGHRS and CDR2 YFSETQ. There are 15 residues in the CDR3. CDR3 DNA sequence: TGCGCCAGCAGCTTGTGGGACAGGGCGTCCTACGAGCAGTACTTC. The encoded protein is CASSLWDRASYEQYF.

The CDR3 bases are TGTGCCAGTAGTGACCGACAGGCTCCCCACGAGCAGTACGTC. Translating it yields CASSDRQAPHEQYV. J is TRBJ2-7 and V is TRBV19; weak D call: TRBD1 (6 bases). The CDR3 is made up of 14 amino acids. Germline V gene data show CDR1 as LNHDA and CDR2 as SQIVND (reference sequence). The V end was cut by 5 bases, the J end by 5 bases, with 16 bases between.

The V gene is TRBV9, the J gene TRBJ2-1; TRBD2 aligns across 8 bases. The CDR3 spans 15 residues. Germline assignment: CDR1 SGDLS and CDR2 YYNGEE. With 3 bases clipped from V and 3 bases from J, the junction kept 5 bases outside the gene matches. The CDR3 reads CASSEGTSYYNEQFF. As DNA, the CDR3 is TGTGCCAGCAGCGAAGGGACTAGTTACTACAATGAGCAGTTCTTC.

The rearrangement uses TRBV19 and TRBJ2-3; 11 nucleotides align to TRBD1. The V gene end was trimmed by 6 bases and the J gene end by 7 bases; junction bases not matched to a gene: 6. The germline CDR1 and CDR2 sequences are LNHDA and SQIVND (reference sequence). The CDR3 covers 14 residues. The CDR3 DNA is TGTGCCAGTAGCACGGACAGGGGGCCGTATACGCAGTATTTT. This encodes CASSTDRGPYTQYF. The variable domain in full, with the rest retrieved from reference TRBV19 and TRBJ2-3, is DGGITQSPKYLFRKEGQNVTLSCEQNLNHDAMYWYRQDPGQGLRLIYYSQIVNDFQKGDIAEGYSVSREKKESFPLTVTSAQKNPTAFYLCASSTDRGPYTQYFGPGTRLTVL.

The chain carries TRBV28 and TRBJ1-5; 8 bases agree with TRBD1. The germline V gene encodes CDR1 MDHEN and CDR2 SYDVKM. After removal of 7 bases from V and 2 bases from J, the junction contained 4 bases not matched to a gene. This CDR3 comprises 14 residues. The CDR3 here is CASTPDRGNQPQHF. The CDR3 DNA is TGTGCCAGCACCCCGGACAGGGGCAATCAGCCCCAGCATTTT.

The gene calls are TRBV27 and TRBJ1-4; weak D call: TRBD1 (6 bases). The CDR3 covers 18 residues. Trimming took off 2 bases at V and 3 bases at J, with 19 bases between the two ends. Germline CDR1 is MNHEY and CDR2 is SMNVEV (reference sequence). In nucleotides, the CDR3 is TGTGCCAGCAGTTTAAAGGGGGGGGCGGGTATGGCTAATGAAAAACTGTTTTTT. It codes for CASSLKGGAGMANEKLFF.

The rearrangement uses TRBV9 and TRBJ2-3; perhaps TRBD2 as D (5 bases). V was pared by 0 bases and J by 0 bases, with 14 bases between. In germline, CDR1 is SGDLS, CDR2 YYNGEE. The CDR3 has 17 residues. The CDR3 coding sequence is TGTGCCAGCAGCGTAGGATTCCGGGGATTAAGCACAGATACGCAGTATTTT. Its protein is CASSVGFRGLSTDTQYF.

The V and J genes are TRBV7-9 and TRBJ2-5; no definite D call. This CDR3 region has 15 residues. Germline V gene lookup returns CDR1 SEHNR and CDR2 FQNEAQ (reference sequence). Trimming cost V 0 bases and J 1 base, with 9 bases left between them. CDR3 sequence reads: CASSLALDSQETQYF. CDR3 bases: TGTGCCAGCAGCTTAGCGCTAGACTCCCAAGAGACCCAGTACTTC. The variable domain in full, with the rest retrieved from reference TRBV7-9 and TRBJ2-5, is DTGVSQNPRHKITKRGQNVTFRCDPISEHNRLYWYRQTLGQGPEFLTYFQNEAQLEKSRLLSDRFSAERPKGSFSTLEIQRTEQGDSAMYLCASSLALDSQETQYFGPGTRLLVL.

The CDR3 DNA sequence: TGTGCCAGCAGCCGCTCCCTGGACACTAACTATGGCTACACCTTC. It yields the protein CASSRSLDTNYGYTF. The J gene is TRBJ1-2, the V gene TRBV2, with D perhaps TRBD1 (5 bases). CDR1 and CDR2 (germline): SNHLY, FYNNEI. Trimming took off 6 bases at V and 0 bases at J, with 14 bases between the two ends. This CDR3 has 15 amino acids.

The chain couples TRBV5-1 to TRBJ2-3, with 10 bases that match TRBD1. CDR3 length equals 17 residues. V trimming: 0 bases; J trimming: 2 bases; junction bases outside the gene matches: 6. The germline gives CDR1 SGHRS, CDR2 YFSETQ. Here the CDR3 reads CASSLEGQGGTTDTQYF. In DNA form, the CDR3 reads TGCGCCAGCAGCTTGGAAGGACAGGGGGGGACCACAGATACGCAGTATTTT.

This chain uses TRBV28 with TRBJ1-4; 8 bases line up with TRBD1. CDR1 is MDHEN and CDR2 is SYDVKM in the germline V gene. The ends lost 5 bases at V and 5 bases at J; junction bases unmatched: 10. This CDR3 comprises 16 residues. The CDR3 DNA reads as TGTGCCAGCAGTGCAGGGGGCGGAGGGCTAAATGAAAAACTGTTTTTT. It encodes CASSAGGGGLNEKLFF.

The rearrangement uses TRBV6-5 and TRBJ1-2, with 7 bases aligning to TRBD1. Per germline, CDR1 MNHEY and CDR2 SVGAGI. Unmatched junction bases numbered 3, after V lost 6 bases and J lost 5 bases. CDR3 length: 12 amino acids. The CDR3 loop reads CASRRQGYGYTF. CDR3 in DNA: TGTGCCAGCAGAAGACAGGGATATGGCTACACCTTC.